These 10 T cell receptor beta chains originate from one sample sequenced in a study of shared clonotypes between healthy human individuals. Only in-frame clones appear in the TCRdb table, and some are missing; sequencing was by immunoSEQ multiplex PCR. The sample records 470,000 or so clones, approximately 78% being singletons. The sample taken for sequencing was PBMCs. These receptors came from a woman in her thirties or forties in good health. Some clones in this sample may be carry-over from other donors' samples.

The chain links TRBV25-1 to TRBJ2-1, with TRBD1 matching 9 bases. CDR3 length equals 14 residues. Germline V CDR1 and CDR2: MGHDK, SYGVNS. After removal of 7 bases from V and 5 bases from J, the junction contained 6 bases not matched to a gene. CDR3 sequence reads: CASTGTGSDNEQFF. In nucleotides, the CDR3 is TGTGCCAGCACAGGGACAGGGTCGGACAATGAGCAGTTCTTC.

This clone was detected once. This may arise from a read error, as a much more abundant clone is one base away. The identical CDR3 is also encoded by other nucleotide sequences in the sample. The rearrangement uses TRBV6-5 and TRBJ1-3; D gene uncertain. Trimming removed 2 bases at V and 1 base at J, with 9 bases between. Germline V CDR1 and CDR2: MNHEY, SVGAGI. CDR3 length: 15 residues. The CDR3 reads CASSYRWSSGNTIYF. The CDR3, as DNA: TGTGCCAGCAGTTACCGGTGGAGTTCTGGAAACACCATATATTTT.

The J gene is TRBJ2-1, the V gene TRBV7-9, with D maybe TRBD2 (5 bases). CDR1 SEHNR and CDR2 FQNEAQ come from the germline V gene (reference sequence). This CDR3 region has 17 residues. V lost 5 bases and J 3 bases, leaving 20 bases between the germline ends. This CDR3 reads CASSPPGPAENYNEQFF. CDR3 bases: TGTGCCAGCAGCCCCCCCGGGCCAGCGGAAAACTACAATGAGCAGTTCTTC.

This clone has only a few counts. The chain employs TRBV11-1 and TRBJ1-1; D gene unclear. The germline gives CDR1 SGHAT, CDR2 FQDESV (reference sequence). Deletions cut 4 bases from V and 0 bases from J, with 3 bases between. The CDR3 contains 12 residues. The CDR3 DNA reads as TGTGCCAGCAGCTACGTGAACACTGAAGCTTTCTTT. Translated, it gives CASSYVNTEAFF.

The rearrangement links TRBV19 to TRBJ1-1; D is undetermined. Deletions cut 5 bases from V and 5 bases from J, with 12 bases between. The CDR3 length is 13 residues. In germline, CDR1 is LNHDA, CDR2 SQIVND (reference sequence). CDR3 region: CASSYGRRTEAFF. In DNA form, the CDR3 reads TGTGCCAGTAGTTATGGGAGACGAACTGAAGCTTTCTTT. The whole variable domain, remainder taken from reference TRBV19 and TRBJ1-1, is DGGITQSPKYLFRKEGQNVTLSCEQNLNHDAMYWYRQDPGQGLRLIYYSQIVNDFQKGDIAEGYSVSREKKESFPLTVTSAQKNPTAFYLCASSYGRRTEAFFGQGTRLTVV.

This chain joins TRBV2 and TRBJ2-7, with TRBD1 as a possible D gene (6 bases). Per the germline V gene, CDR1 is SNHLY and CDR2 is FYNNEI. Between the trimmed V and J ends, which lost 6 bases and 3 bases, there was a span of 18 bases. This CDR3 has 15 amino acids. The CDR3 is CASRGGPDKIYEQYF. The DNA for the CDR3 is TGTGCCAGCAGAGGGGGTCCGGACAAGATCTACGAGCAGTACTTC.

This clone turned up a few times. This chain uses TRBV4-2 with TRBJ1-2, with D perhaps matching TRBD1 (5 bases). Germline V CDR1 and CDR2: LGHNA, YNFKEQ. The CDR3 has 14 amino acids. V shed 4 bases and J shed 3 bases, with 12 bases lying between them. CDR3 loop: CASSRSGTHYGYTF. Written as DNA, the CDR3 is TGTGCCAGCAGCCGGTCCGGGACCCACTATGGCTACACCTTC.

The chain employs TRBV6-1 and TRBJ1-4; no reliable D call. The CDR3 extends over 13 amino acids. Germline CDR1 MNHNS, CDR2 SASEGT. The V end lost 5 bases, the J end lost 2 bases, and 6 bases lay between the germline ends. The CDR3 region is CASSPGTNEKLFF. CDR3 bases: TGTGCCAGCAGTCCCGGCACTAATGAAAAACTGTTTTTT.

This chain joins TRBV19 and TRBJ2-7; perhaps TRBD1 as D (6 bases). V dropped 5 bases and J dropped 0 bases, with 11 bases sitting between them. CDR3 length: 14 residues. CDR1 is LNHDA and CDR2 is SQIVND in the germline V gene (reference sequence). The CDR3 sequence is CASSPQGSSYEQYF. In nucleotides, the CDR3 is TGTGCCAGTAGTCCCCAGGGGAGCTCCTACGAGCAGTACTTC.

The rearrangement joins TRBV7-3 to TRBJ2-7; 8 nucleotides agree with TRBD1. The CDR3 has 13 residues. Germline V gene sequence: CDR1 SGHTA, CDR2 FQGTGA. Trimming at V came to 3 bases and at J to 4 bases, leaving 2 bases not matched to a gene. The CDR3 nucleotides read TGTGCCAGCAGCTTGACAGGGGAATACGAGCAGTACTTC. Protein sequence: CASSLTGEYEQYF. Full variable domain (missing parts from reference TRBV7-3 and TRBJ2-7): GAGVSQTPSNKVTEKGKYVELRCDPISGHTALYWYRQSLGQGPEFLIYFQGTGAADDSGLPNDRFFAVRPEGSVSTLKIQRTERGDSAVYLCASSLTGEYEQYFGPGTRLTVT.